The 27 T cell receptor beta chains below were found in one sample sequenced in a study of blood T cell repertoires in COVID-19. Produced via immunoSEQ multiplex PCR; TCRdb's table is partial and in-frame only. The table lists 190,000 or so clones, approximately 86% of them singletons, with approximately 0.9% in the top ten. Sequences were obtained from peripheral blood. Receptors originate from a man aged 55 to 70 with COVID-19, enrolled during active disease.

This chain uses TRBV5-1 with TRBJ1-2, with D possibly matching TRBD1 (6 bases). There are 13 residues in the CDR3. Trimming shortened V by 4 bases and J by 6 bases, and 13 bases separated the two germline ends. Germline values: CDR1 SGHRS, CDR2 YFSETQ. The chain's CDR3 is CASSDQGRDGYTF. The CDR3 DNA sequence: TGCGCCAGCAGCGACCAGGGGAGAGATGGCTACACCTTC.

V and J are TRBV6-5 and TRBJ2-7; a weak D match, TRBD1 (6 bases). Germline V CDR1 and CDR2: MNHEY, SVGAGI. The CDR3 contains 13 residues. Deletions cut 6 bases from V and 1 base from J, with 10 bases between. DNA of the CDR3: TGTGCCAGCAGCCTAACAGGGTCCTACGAGCAGTACTTC. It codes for CASSLTGSYEQYF.

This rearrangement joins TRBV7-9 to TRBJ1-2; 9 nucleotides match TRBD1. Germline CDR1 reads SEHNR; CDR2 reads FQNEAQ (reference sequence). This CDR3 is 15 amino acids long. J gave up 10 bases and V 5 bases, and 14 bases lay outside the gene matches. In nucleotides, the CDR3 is TGTGCCAGCAGCATACAGGGGGCCGGGCCTATTGTCTACACCTTC. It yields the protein CASSIQGAGPIVYTF.

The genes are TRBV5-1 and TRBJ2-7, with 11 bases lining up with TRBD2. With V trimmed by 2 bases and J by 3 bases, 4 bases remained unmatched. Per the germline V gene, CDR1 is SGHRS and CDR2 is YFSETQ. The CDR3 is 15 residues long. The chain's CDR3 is CASSLGGTSGYEQYF. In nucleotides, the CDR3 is TGCGCCAGCAGCTTAGGGGGGACTAGCGGCTACGAGCAGTACTTC. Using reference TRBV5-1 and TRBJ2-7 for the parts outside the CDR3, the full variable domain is KAGVTQTPRYLIKTRGQQVTLSCSPISGHRSVSWYQQTPGQGLQFLFEYFSETQRNKGNFPGRFSGRQFSNSRSEMNVSTLELGDSALYLCASSLGGTSGYEQYFGPGTRLTVT.

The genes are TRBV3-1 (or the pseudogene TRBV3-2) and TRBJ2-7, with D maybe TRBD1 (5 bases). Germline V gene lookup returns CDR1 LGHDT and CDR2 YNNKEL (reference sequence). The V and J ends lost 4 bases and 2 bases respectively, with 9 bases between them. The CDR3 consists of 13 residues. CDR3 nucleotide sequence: TGTGCCAGCAGCCTCCAGGGCCCCTACGAGCAGTACTTC. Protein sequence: CASSLQGPYEQYF.

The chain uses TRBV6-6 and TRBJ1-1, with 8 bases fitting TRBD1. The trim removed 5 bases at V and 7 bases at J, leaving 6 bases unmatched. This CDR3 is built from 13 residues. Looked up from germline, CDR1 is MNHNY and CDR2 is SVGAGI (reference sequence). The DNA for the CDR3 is TGTGCCAGCAGTCCGACAGGGGTGGGTGAAGCTTTCTTT. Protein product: CASSPTGVGEAFF.

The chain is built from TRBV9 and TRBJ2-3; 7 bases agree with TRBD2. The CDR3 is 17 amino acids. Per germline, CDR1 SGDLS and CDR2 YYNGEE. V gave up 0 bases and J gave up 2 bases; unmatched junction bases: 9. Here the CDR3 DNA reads TGTGCCAGCAGCGTAGGGGAGGGTTCTTCCTCCACAGATACGCAGTATTTT. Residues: CASSVGEGSSSTDTQYF.

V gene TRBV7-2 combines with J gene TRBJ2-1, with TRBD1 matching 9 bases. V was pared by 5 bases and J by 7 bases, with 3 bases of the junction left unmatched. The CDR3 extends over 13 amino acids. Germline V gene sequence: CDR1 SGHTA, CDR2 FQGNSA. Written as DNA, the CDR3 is TGTGCCAGCAGCCCGGGACAGGGAAATGAGCAGTTCTTC. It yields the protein CASSPGQGNEQFF.

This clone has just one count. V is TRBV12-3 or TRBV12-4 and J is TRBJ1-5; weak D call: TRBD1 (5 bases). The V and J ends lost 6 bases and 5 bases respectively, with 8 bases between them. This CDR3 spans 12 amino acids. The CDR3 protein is CASSGRDQPQHF. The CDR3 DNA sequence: TGTGCCAGCAGCGGCAGGGATCAGCCCCAGCATTTT.

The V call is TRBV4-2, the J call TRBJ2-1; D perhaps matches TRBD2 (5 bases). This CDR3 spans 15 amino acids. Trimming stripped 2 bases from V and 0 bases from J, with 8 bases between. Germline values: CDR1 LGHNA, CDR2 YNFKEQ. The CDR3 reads CASSQPGSSYNEQFF. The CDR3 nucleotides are TGTGCCAGCAGCCAACCGGGGAGCTCCTACAATGAGCAGTTCTTC.

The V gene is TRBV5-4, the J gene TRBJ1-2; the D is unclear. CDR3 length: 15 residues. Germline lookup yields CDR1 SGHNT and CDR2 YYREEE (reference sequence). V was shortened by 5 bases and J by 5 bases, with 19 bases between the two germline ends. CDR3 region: CASRLSGSKTYGYTF. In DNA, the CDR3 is TGTGCCAGCAGGTTGAGCGGTTCGAAAACATATGGCTACACCTTC.

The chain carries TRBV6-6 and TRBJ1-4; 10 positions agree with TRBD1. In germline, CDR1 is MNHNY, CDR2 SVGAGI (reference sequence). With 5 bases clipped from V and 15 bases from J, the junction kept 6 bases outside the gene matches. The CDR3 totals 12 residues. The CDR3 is CASSTTDRGVFF. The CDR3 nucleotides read TGTGCCAGCAGTACGACGGACAGGGGGGTGTTTTTT.

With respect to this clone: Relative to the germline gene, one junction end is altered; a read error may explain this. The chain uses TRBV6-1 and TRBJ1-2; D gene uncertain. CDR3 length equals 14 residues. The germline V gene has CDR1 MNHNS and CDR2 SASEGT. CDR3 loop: CASSEAGGDYGYTF. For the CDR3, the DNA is TGTGCCAGCAGCGAAGCGGGAGGCGACTATGGCTACACCTTC.

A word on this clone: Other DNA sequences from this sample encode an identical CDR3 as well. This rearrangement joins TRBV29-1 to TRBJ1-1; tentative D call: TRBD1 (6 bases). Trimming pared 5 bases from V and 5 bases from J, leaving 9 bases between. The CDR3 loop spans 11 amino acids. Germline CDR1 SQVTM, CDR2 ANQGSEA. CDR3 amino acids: CSVSRGTEAFF. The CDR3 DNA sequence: TGCAGCGTTAGTAGGGGGACTGAAGCTTTCTTT.

CDR3 DNA sequence: TGTGCCAGCAGCTTATCGGGGAGAGGTGGATCACCCCTCCACTTT. Protein sequence: CASSLSGRGGSPLHF. The chain joins TRBV7-9 to TRBJ1-6; D is unclear. The CDR3 spans 15 residues. With 2 bases removed from V and 10 bases from J, the gap between germline ends came to 15 bases. Germline loops: CDR1 SEHNR, CDR2 FQNEAQ (reference sequence).

CDR3 protein: CAIRQTSGRSYEQYF. As DNA, the CDR3 is TGTGCCATCAGGCAAACTAGCGGGAGGTCCTACGAGCAGTACTTC. The J gene is TRBJ2-7, the V gene TRBV10-3; 12 nucleotides line up with TRBD2. Germline-derived CDR1 and CDR2 are ENHRY and SYGVKD. V dropped 6 bases and J dropped 1; count of bases not matched to a gene: 4. The CDR3 runs to 15 residues.

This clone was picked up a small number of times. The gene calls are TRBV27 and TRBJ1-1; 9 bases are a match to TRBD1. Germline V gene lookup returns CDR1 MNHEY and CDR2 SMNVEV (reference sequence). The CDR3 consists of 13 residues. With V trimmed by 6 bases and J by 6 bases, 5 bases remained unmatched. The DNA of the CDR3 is TGTGCCAGCAGGGGGACAGGGCGGGCTGAAGCTTTCTTT. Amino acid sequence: CASRGTGRAEAFF.

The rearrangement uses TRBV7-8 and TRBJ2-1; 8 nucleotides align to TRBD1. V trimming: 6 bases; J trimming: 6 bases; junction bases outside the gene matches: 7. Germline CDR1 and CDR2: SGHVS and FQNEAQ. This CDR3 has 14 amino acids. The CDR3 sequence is CASRPRGRGNEQFF. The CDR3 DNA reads TGTGCCAGCAGGCCCAGGGGGCGCGGCAATGAGCAGTTCTTC.

The CDR3 is CASGLTGGSGSPLHF. As DNA, the CDR3 is TGTGCCAGTGGGTTAACAGGGGGCTCTGGTTCACCCCTCCACTTT. The chain links TRBV19 to TRBJ1-6; 9 nucleotides align to TRBD1. This CDR3 spans 15 amino acids. V was clipped by 8 bases and J by 9 bases; unmatched bases: 11. From germline, CDR1 is LNHDA and CDR2 SQIVND (reference sequence). The variable domain in full, with the rest retrieved from reference TRBV19 and TRBJ1-6, is DGGITQSPKYLFRKEGQNVTLSCEQNLNHDAMYWYRQDPGQGLRLIYYSQIVNDFQKGDIAEGYSVSREKKESFPLTVTSAQKNPTAFYLCASGLTGGSGSPLHFGNGTRLTVT.

The CDR3 spells CASRLLAGRGTDTQYF. The CDR3 coding sequence is TGCGCCAGCAGACTTCTAGCGGGACGGGGCACAGATACGCAGTATTTT. V and J are TRBV5-1 and TRBJ2-3, with TRBD2 identical over 9 bases. V lost 5 bases, J lost 1 base, and 8 bases stayed unmatched. The CDR3 is 16 amino acids. In germline, CDR1 is SGHRS, CDR2 YFSETQ. Looking up the rest from reference TRBV5-1 and TRBJ2-3 gives the full variable domain: KAGVTQTPRYLIKTRGQQVTLSCSPISGHRSVSWYQQTPGQGLQFLFEYFSETQRNKGNFPGRFSGRQFSNSRSEMNVSTLELGDSALYLCASRLLAGRGTDTQYFGPGTRLTVL.

Here the CDR3 reads CASNLNRGEQYF. In DNA form, the CDR3 reads TGTGCCAGCAACCTAAACAGGGGCGAGCAGTACTTC. The rearrangement uses TRBV12-3 or TRBV12-4 and TRBJ2-7; the match to TRBD1 covers 7 bases. With V trimmed by 7 bases and J by 6 bases, 6 bases remained unmatched. This CDR3 has 12 residues.

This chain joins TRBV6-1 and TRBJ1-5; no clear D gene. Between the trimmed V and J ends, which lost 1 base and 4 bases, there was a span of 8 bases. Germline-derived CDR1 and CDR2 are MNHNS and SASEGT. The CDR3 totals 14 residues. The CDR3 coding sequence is TGTGCCAGCAGTGAAGTGGCCGGGAATCAGCCCCAGCATTTT. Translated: CASSEVAGNQPQHF.

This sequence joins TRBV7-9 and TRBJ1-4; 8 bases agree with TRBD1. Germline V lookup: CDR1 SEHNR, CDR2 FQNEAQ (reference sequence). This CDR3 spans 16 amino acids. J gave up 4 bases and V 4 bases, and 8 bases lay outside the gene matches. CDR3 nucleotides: TGTGCCAGCAGCTCCTCTGGACAGGGATTTAATGAAAAACTGTTTTTT. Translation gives CASSSSGQGFNEKLFF.

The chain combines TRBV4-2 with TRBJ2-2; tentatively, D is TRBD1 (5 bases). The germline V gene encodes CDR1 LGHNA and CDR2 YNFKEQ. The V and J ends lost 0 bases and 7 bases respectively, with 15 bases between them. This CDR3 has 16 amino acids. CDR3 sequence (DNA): TGTGCCAGCAGCCAAGAAGGGGCGAGAAAGGTCGGGGAGCTGTTTTTT. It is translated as CASSQEGARKVGELFF.

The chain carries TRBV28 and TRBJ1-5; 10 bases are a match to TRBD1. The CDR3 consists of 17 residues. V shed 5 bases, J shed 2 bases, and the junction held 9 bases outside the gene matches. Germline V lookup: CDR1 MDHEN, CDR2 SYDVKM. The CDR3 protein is CASSTDRGRYGNQPQHF. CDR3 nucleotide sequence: TGTGCCAGCAGTACCGACAGGGGGCGGTATGGCAATCAGCCCCAGCATTTT. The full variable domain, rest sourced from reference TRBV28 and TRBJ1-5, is DVKVTQSSRYLVKRTGEKVFLECVQDMDHENMFWYRQDPGLGLRLIYFSYDVKMKEKGDIPEGYSVSREKKERFSLILESASTNQTSMYLCASSTDRGRYGNQPQHFGDGTRLSIL.

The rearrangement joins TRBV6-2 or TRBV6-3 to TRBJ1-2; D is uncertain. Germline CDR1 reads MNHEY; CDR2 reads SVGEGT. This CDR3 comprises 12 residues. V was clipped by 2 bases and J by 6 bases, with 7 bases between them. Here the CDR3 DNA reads TGTGCCAGCAGTTACCCTGGAGATGGCTACACCTTC. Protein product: CASSYPGDGYTF.

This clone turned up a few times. CDR3 sequence: CSASKAGGRSEQFF. CDR3 nucleotides: TGCAGTGCTAGTAAGGCGGGAGGGCGTAGTGAGCAGTTCTTC. The chain joins TRBV20-1 to TRBJ2-1, with TRBD2 matching over 9 bases. The germline V gene has CDR1 DFQATT and CDR2 SNEGSKA (reference sequence). The CDR3 totals 14 residues. V gave up 3 bases and J gave up 9 bases; unmatched junction bases: 9.